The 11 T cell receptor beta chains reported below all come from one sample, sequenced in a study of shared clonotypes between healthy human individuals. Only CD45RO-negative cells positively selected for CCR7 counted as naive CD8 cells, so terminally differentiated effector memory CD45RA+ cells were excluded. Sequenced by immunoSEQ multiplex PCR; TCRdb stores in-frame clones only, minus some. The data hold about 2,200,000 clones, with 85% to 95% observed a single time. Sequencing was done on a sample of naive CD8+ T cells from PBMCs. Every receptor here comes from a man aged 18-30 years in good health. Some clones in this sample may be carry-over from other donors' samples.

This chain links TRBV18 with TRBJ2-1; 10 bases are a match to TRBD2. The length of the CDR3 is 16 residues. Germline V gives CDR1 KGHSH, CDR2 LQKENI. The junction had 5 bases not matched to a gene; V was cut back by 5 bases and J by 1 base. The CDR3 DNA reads TGTGCCAGCTCATCCTCTAGCGGGAGTTCCTACAATGAGCAGTTCTTC. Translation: CASSSSSGSSYNEQFF.

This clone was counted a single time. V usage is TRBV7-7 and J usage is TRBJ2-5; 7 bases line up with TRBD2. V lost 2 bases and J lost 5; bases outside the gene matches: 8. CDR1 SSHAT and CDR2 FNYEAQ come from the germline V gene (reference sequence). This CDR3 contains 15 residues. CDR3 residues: CASSLTAGVGETQYF. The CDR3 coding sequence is TGTGCCAGCAGCTTAACGGCGGGGGTTGGGGAGACCCAGTACTTC.

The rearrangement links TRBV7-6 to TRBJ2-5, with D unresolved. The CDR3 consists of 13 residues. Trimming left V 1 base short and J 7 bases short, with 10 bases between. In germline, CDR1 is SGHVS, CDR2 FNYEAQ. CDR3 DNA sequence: TGTGCCAGCAGCTTAGGTACGGGTTGGACCCAGTACTTC. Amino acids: CASSLGTGWTQYF.

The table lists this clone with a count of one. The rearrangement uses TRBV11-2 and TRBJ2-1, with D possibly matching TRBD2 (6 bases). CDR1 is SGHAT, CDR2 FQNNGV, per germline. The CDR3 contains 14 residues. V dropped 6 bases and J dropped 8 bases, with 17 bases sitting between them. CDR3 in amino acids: CASSLYGTVDEQFF. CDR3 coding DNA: TGTGCCAGCAGTTTGTACGGGACTGTGGATGAGCAGTTCTTC. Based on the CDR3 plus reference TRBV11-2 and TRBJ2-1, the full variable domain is EAGVAQSPRYKIIEKRQSVAFWCNPISGHATLYWYQQILGQGPKLLIQFQNNGVVDDSQLPKDRFSAERLKGVDSTLKIQPAKLEDSAVYLCASSLYGTVDEQFFGPGTRLTVL.

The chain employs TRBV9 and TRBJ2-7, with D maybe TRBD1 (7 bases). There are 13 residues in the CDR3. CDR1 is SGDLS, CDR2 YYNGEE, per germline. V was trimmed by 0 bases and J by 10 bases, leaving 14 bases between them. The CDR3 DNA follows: TGTGCCAGCAGCGTAGGGGCAGGGGGAGGTCAGTACTTC. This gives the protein CASSVGAGGGQYF. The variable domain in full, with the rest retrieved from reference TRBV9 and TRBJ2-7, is DSGVTQTPKHLITATGQRVTLRCSPRSGDLSVYWYQQSLDQGLQFLIQYYNGEERAKGNILERFSAQQFPDLHSELNLSSLELGDSALYFCASSVGAGGGQYFGPGTRLTVT.

The CDR3 coding sequence is TGTGCCATCAGTGCTGATGGGCTAGGCGTCTACAATGAGCAGTTCTTC. This gives the protein CAISADGLGVYNEQFF. This chain connects TRBV10-3 to TRBJ2-1; D uncertain. Looked up from germline, CDR1 is ENHRY and CDR2 is SYGVKD. The ends were cut back, 4 bases at V and 3 bases at J, with 16 bases in the middle. This CDR3 region has 16 residues.

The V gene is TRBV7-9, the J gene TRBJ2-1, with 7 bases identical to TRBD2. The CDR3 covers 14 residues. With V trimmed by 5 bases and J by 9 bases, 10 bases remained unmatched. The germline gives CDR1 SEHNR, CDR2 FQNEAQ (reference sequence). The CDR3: CASSVESGISEQFF. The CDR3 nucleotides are TGTGCCAGCAGCGTGGAGAGCGGGATCAGTGAGCAGTTCTTC.

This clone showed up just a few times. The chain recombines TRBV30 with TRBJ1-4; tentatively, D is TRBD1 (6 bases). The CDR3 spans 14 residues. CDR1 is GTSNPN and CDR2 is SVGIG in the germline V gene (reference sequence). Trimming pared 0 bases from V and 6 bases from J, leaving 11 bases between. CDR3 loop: CAWSVRGADEKLFF. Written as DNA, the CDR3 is TGTGCCTGGAGTGTACGGGGGGCTGATGAAAAACTGTTTTTT. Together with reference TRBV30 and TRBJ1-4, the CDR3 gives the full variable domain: SQTIHQWPATLVQPVGSPLSLECTVEGTSNPNLYWYRQAAGRGLQLLFYSVGIGQISSEVPQNLSASRPQDRQFILSSKKLLLSDSGFYLCAWSVRGADEKLFFGSGTQLSVL.

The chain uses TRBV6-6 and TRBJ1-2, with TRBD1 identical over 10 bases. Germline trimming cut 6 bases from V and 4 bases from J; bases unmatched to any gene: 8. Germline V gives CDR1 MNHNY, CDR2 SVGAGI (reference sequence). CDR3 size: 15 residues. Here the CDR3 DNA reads TGTGCCAGCAGCAACCCGGGACAGGGGCTCTATGGCTACACCTTC. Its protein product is CASSNPGQGLYGYTF.

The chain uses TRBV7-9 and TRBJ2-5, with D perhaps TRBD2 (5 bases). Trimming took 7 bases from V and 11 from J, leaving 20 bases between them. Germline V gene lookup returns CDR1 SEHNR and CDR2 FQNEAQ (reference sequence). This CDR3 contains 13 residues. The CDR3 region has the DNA TGTGCCAGCATGAGGGATGGGTCATCGTCACAGTACTTC. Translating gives CASMRDGSSSQYF.

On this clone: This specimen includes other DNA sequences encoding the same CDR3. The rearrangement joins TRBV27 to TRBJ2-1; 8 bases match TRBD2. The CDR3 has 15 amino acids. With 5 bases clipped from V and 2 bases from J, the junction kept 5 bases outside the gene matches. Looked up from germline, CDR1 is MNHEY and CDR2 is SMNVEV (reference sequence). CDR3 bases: TGTGCCAGCAGTCCCACTAGCGGAACCTACAATGAGCAGTTCTTC. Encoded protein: CASSPTSGTYNEQFF.